This T cell receptor (beta chain) derives from a study of shared clonotypes between healthy human individuals. Study-level points and caveats: Since donors were few, the genetic and exposure-history diversity represented was limited. Generally, estimated richness proved larger in naive subsets than it did in memory subsets.

Concerning this clone itself: Antigen unknown.

Nashville, Tennessee was home to all donors, who were Caucasian adults. Assay: immunoSEQ multiplex PCR; the TCRdb copy retains only in-frame clones and omits some. The profile shows over a million clones, about 75% of them singletons. Input material: memory CD4+ T cells sorted from blood. Subset specified: CD45RA-negative fraction. The TCR comes from a man younger than 35 in good health.

CDR3 protein: CAWSPDNDYGYTF. In nucleotides, the CDR3 is TGTGCCTGGAGTCCGGACAACGACTATGGCTACACCTTC. This chain links TRBV30 with TRBJ1-2, with D perhaps matching TRBD1 (5 bases). Germline lookup yields CDR1 GTSNPN and CDR2 SVGIG (reference sequence). The CDR3 covers 13 residues. V was cut by 2 bases and J by 3 bases, with 10 bases left in between.